The sequence of this T cell receptor (beta chain) was determined in a study of blood T cell repertoires in COVID-19. In the original analysis: Estimated nucleated cell counts came from reference gene primer amplification. Assay used: immunoSEQ multiplex PCR; TCRdb lists only in-frame clones, some missing. From that table come the V and J calls and clone size; the DNA was used to work out D and trimming. The sample holds approximately 300,000 clones, 85% seen once. CDR1 and CDR2 (germline): SGHTA, FQGTGA. V trimming: 6 bases; J trimming: 2 bases; junction bases outside the gene matches: 7. This CDR3 has 15 amino acids.

The chain uses TRBV7-3 and TRBJ2-3; 8 positions match TRBD2. The sequenced sample consisted of PBMCs or T cells enriched from blood (not recorded which). The sequence was obtained from a woman in her twenties or thirties who had been exposed to COVID-19. Here the CDR3 reads CASSLSGVYTDTQYF. CDR3 sequence (DNA): TGTGCCAGCAGTCTTAGCGGGGTGTACACAGATACGCAGTATTTT.